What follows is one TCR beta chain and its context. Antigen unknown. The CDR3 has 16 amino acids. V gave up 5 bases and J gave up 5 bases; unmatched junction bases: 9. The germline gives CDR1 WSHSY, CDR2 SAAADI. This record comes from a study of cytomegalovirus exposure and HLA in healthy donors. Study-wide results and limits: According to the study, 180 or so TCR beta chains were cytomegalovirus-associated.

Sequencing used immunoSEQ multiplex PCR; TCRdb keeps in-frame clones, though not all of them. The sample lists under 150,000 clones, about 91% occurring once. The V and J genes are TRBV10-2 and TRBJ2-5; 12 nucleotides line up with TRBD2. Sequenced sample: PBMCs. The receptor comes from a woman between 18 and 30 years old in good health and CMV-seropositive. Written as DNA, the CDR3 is TGCGCCAGCAGTCCCCGGCTAGCGGGGGGGCTGGAGACCCAGTACTTC. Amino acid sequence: CASSPRLAGGLETQYF.